The clone carrying this T cell receptor beta chain was observed a handful of times. Its target is unknown. The data belong to a study of T cell responses to AZD1222 COVID-19 vaccine. General study points: Dominant CD4 TCR responses targeted spike regions 160-218 and 743-854. Among AZD1222 vaccinees, only five to seven were seropositive at baseline.

Sequencing was performed with immunoSEQ multiplex PCR; in TCRdb, only in-frame clones are kept and a portion is missing. This table has 200,000 or so clones, about 90% appearing once. There are 14 residues in the CDR3. From germline, CDR1 is MNHEY and CDR2 SVGAGI. The germline V and J ends were trimmed by 0 bases and 7 bases, with 10 bases remaining between them. The gene calls are TRBV6-5 and TRBJ2-1; D tentatively fits TRBD1 or TRBD2 (5 bases each). This TCR was sampled from an adult in good health. The specimen was peripheral blood, collected on day 0 of AZD1222 vaccination. CDR3 sequence reads: CASSYSSWGNEQFF. In DNA form, the CDR3 reads TGTGCCAGCAGTTACTCGTCTTGGGGGAATGAGCAGTTCTTC.